This T cell receptor (beta chain) was recovered during a study of blood T cell repertoires in COVID-19. The CDR3 totals 17 residues. Germline V gene lookup returns CDR1 LNHDA and CDR2 SQIVND (reference sequence). Unmatched junction bases numbered 6, after V lost 5 bases and J lost 0 bases. Source study methods: Nucleated cell counts were estimated from reference gene primer amplification. This table comes from immunoSEQ multiplex PCR, and its TCRdb copy is limited to in-frame clones, with some not included. That table is the source of V, J and clone size, and D and trimming were worked out from the DNA. Among just under 65,000 clones listed, approximately 78% were seen once. A Seattle source enrolled patients during active infection and followed them longitudinally. This clone was recorded once.

V usage is TRBV19 and J usage is TRBJ2-4; TRBD2 matches 11 bases. What was sequenced was peripheral blood. The sequence came from a man aged 60 to 75 with COVID-19, enrolled during active disease. The CDR3 spells CASSPRLAGRAKNIQYF. Here the CDR3 DNA reads TGTGCCAGTAGTCCCCGACTAGCGGGGAGAGCCAAAAACATTCAGTACTTC.